This T cell receptor (beta chain) was observed in a study of blood T cell repertoires in COVID-19. Background on the study: T cells, B-cell-depleted T cells, or PBMCs supplied cDNA or gDNA.

The CDR3 loop spans 14 amino acids. CDR1 is SGDLS, CDR2 YYNGEE, per germline. Trimming left V 2 bases short and J 5 bases short, with 11 bases between. Measured with immunoSEQ multiplex PCR; TCRdb has only the in-frame clones, and not every one. The sample has a few hundred thousand clones; around 88% are singletons. V is TRBV9 and J is TRBJ2-1, with D possibly TRBD2 on 6 matching bases. The sample comprised peripheral blood. This receptor was obtained from a woman between 50 and 59 years old with acute or convalescent COVID-19. The chain's CDR3 is CASSVSGDDNEQFF. The CDR3 nucleotides are TGTGCCAGCAGCGTTAGCGGAGATGACAATGAGCAGTTCTTC. The full variable domain, in which reference TRBV9 and TRBJ2-1 provide the parts outside the CDR3, is DSGVTQTPKHLITATGQRVTLRCSPRSGDLSVYWYQQSLDQGLQFLIQYYNGEERAKGNILERFSAQQFPDLHSELNLSSLELGDSALYFCASSVSGDDNEQFFGPGTRLTVL.